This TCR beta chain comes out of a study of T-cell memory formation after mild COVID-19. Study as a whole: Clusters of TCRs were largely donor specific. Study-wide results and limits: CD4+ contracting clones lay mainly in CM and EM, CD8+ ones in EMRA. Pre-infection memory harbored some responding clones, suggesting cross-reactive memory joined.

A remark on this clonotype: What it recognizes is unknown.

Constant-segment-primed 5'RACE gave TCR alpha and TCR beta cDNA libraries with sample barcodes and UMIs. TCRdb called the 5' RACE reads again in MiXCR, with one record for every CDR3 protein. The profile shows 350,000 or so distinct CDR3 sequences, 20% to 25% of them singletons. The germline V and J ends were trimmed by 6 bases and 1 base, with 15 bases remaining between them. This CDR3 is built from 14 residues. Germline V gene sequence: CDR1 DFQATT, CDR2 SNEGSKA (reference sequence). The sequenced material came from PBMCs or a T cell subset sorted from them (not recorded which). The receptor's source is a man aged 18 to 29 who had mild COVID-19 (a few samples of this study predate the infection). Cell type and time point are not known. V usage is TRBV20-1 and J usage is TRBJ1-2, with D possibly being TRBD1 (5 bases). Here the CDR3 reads CSAIRQMSNYGYTF. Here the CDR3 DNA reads TGCAGTGCGATTCGACAGATGAGTAACTATGGCTACACCTTC.